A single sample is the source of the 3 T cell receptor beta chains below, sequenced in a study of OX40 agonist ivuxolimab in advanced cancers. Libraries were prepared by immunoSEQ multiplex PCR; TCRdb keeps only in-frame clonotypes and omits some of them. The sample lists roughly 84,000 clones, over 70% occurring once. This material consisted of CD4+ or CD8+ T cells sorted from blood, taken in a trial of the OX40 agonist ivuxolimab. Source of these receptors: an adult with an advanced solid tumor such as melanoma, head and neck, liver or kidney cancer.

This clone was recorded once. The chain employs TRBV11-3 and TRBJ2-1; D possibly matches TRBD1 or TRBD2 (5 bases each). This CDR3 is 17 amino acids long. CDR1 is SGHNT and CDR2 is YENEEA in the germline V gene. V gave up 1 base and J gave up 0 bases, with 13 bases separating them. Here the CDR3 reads CASSLVTGTNSYNEQFF. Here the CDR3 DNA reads TGTGCCAGCAGCTTAGTGACCGGGACCAACTCCTACAATGAGCAGTTCTTC.

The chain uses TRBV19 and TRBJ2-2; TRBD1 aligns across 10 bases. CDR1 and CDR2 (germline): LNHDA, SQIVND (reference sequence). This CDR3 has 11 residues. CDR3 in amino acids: CGTGGAGELFF. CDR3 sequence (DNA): TGTGGGACAGGGGGTGCCGGGGAGCTGTTTTTT.

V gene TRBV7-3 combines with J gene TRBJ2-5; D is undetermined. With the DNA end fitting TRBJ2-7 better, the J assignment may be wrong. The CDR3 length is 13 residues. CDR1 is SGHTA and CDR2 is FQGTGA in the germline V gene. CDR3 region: CASSLGPSNEQYF. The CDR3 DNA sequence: TGTGCCAGCAGCTTAGGGCCCTCAAACGAGCAGTACTTC.